Presented here are 16 T cell receptor beta chains from one specimen sequenced in a study of cytomegalovirus exposure and HLA in healthy donors. PCR involved 60 Vbeta and 13 Jbeta primers. The protocol was immunoSEQ multiplex PCR, while the TCRdb copy is restricted to in-frame clones and leaves out a portion. The sample shows approximately 75,000 clones, more than 65% of them seen only once. The sequencing sample was made of PBMCs. These receptors originate from a man aged 70 or older in good health and CMV-seropositive.

The V gene is TRBV7-9, the J gene TRBJ2-3; D possibly corresponds to TRBD2 (6 bases). This CDR3 is built from 13 residues. The V and J ends lost 5 bases and 3 bases respectively, with 9 bases between them. Per germline, CDR1 SEHNR and CDR2 FQNEAQ (reference sequence). CDR3: CASSRDLTDTQYF. The DNA for the CDR3 is TGTGCCAGCAGCCGGGACTTAACAGATACGCAGTATTTT.

The chain uses TRBV6-4 and TRBJ2-1, with 9 bases matching TRBD1. J was trimmed by 2 bases and V by 6 bases; bases with no gene match: 5. This CDR3 has 15 residues. Per the germline V gene, CDR1 is MRHNA and CDR2 is SNTAGT. This CDR3 is CASSEQGAPYNEQFF. The CDR3 DNA reads as TGTGCCAGCAGCGAACAGGGGGCCCCCTACAATGAGCAGTTCTTC.

The genes are TRBV5-1 and TRBJ2-7, with a weak D call TRBD1 (5 bases). Trimming took 4 bases from V and 4 from J, leaving 15 bases between them. This CDR3 has 14 residues. The V gene's germline CDR1 is SGHRS and CDR2 YFSETQ. Here the CDR3 reads CASSRGEIRYEQYF. In DNA form, the CDR3 reads TGCGCCAGCAGCAGGGGCGAAATCAGATACGAGCAGTACTTC.

This clone showed up just once. The genes are TRBV6-5 and TRBJ2-5, with 10 nucleotides matching TRBD2. The ends lost 6 bases at V and 3 bases at J; junction bases unmatched: 7. Germline CDR1 MNHEY, CDR2 SVGAGI. The CDR3 extends over 15 amino acids. This chain's CDR3 is CASRTFSGGKETQYF. The CDR3 region has the DNA TGTGCCAGCAGGACCTTTAGCGGGGGGAAAGAGACCCAGTACTTC.

This rearrangement joins TRBV10-3 to TRBJ1-5; tentatively, D is TRBD1 (5 bases). The CDR3 contains 13 residues. Germline V gene sequence: CDR1 ENHRY, CDR2 SYGVKD. V lost 5 bases to trimming and J lost 6 bases, with 11 bases between them. CDR3 loop: CAISTGGGQPQHF. CDR3 bases: TGTGCCATCAGTACGGGGGGAGGTCAGCCCCAGCATTTT.

The chain couples TRBV5-5 to TRBJ1-2; TRBD1 is a possible D gene (5 bases). Between the trimmed V and J ends, which lost 3 bases and 6 bases, there was a span of 15 bases. The CDR3 totals 14 residues. CDR1 and CDR2 from the germline V gene are SGHKS and YYEKEE (reference sequence). The CDR3 DNA reads as TGTGCCAGCAGCTATCCTGGCAGGGCGGATGGCTACACCTTC. This translates into CASSYPGRADGYTF.

The chain carries TRBV10-2 and TRBJ2-1; 11 nucleotides line up with TRBD2. CDR3 length: 14 residues. CDR1 is WSHSY, CDR2 SAAADI, per germline. V was clipped by 6 bases and J by 8 bases; unmatched bases: 6. The CDR3 DNA reads TGCGCCAGCAGCTTAGCGGGGGGGCCCCATGAGCAGTTCTTC. This sequence encodes CASSLAGGPHEQFF.

V and J are TRBV30 and TRBJ2-6, with unresolved D. The CDR3 is 14 amino acids. Looked up from germline, CDR1 is GTSNPN and CDR2 is SVGIG (reference sequence). V shed 7 bases and J shed 0 bases, with 10 bases lying between them. CDR3 region: CASPTGSGANVLTF. The CDR3 DNA is TGTGCCTCCCCGACTGGCTCTGGGGCCAACGTCCTGACTTTC.

This chain uses TRBV6-1 with TRBJ2-4; D not certain. V lost 3 bases and J lost 4, with 13 bases in between. CDR3 length: 15 amino acids. The germline V gene encodes CDR1 MNHNS and CDR2 SASEGT. The CDR3 DNA is TGTGCCAGCAGTGATATTGGGCCGGCAAAAAACATTCAGTACTTC. Translation: CASSDIGPAKNIQYF.

Only a few counts were recorded for this clone. The rearrangement links TRBV9 to TRBJ1-4, with no clear D. Germline V CDR1 and CDR2: SGDLS, YYNGEE. The CDR3 totals 16 residues. Trimming cost V 0 bases and J 8 bases, with 17 bases left between them. The CDR3 sequence is CASSVAGDLLGEKLFF. The CDR3 region has the DNA TGTGCCAGCAGCGTAGCCGGGGATCTACTGGGAGAAAAACTGTTTTTT.

The CDR3 DNA sequence: TGTGCCACCAGCAGAGATGGGACAGGTCTCCAACTGTTTTTT. Its protein is CATSRDGTGLQLFF. The chain links TRBV15 to TRBJ1-4; 8 nucleotides match TRBD1. Germline V CDR1 and CDR2: LNHNV, YYDKDF (reference sequence). The CDR3 totals 14 residues. V lost 0 bases to trimming and J lost 12 bases; unmatched junction nucleotides: 6.

The V and J genes are TRBV27 and TRBJ2-3; TRBD2 aligns across 9 bases. Germline V gene lookup returns CDR1 MNHEY and CDR2 SMNVEV (reference sequence). This CDR3 spans 18 amino acids. The V gene end was trimmed by 6 bases and the J gene end by 3 bases; junction bases not matched to a gene: 16. This CDR3 reads CASSKEAGGPRQTDTQYF. The CDR3 DNA is TGTGCCAGCAGCAAGGAGGCGGGAGGGCCTCGACAGACAGATACGCAGTATTTT.

The J gene is TRBJ2-1, the V gene TRBV4-2; 11 nucleotides line up with TRBD2. This CDR3 has 14 amino acids. Germline V gene data show CDR1 as LGHNA and CDR2 as YNFKEQ. V gave up 1 base and J gave up 10 bases; unmatched junction bases: 3. CDR3 protein: CASSQGASGGEQFF. The CDR3 DNA reads TGTGCCAGCAGCCAAGGGGCTAGCGGGGGGGAGCAGTTCTTC.

J is TRBJ2-3 and V is TRBV7-2; D remains ambiguous. Germline V gene sequence: CDR1 SGHTA, CDR2 FQGNSA. The CDR3 spans 13 residues. V lost 3 bases to trimming and J lost 4 bases, with 8 bases between them. CDR3: CASSLLGSDTQYF. The DNA of the CDR3 is TGTGCCAGCAGCTTGTTGGGCTCAGATACGCAGTATTTT.

The chain couples TRBV4-1 to TRBJ1-6; D possibly corresponds to TRBD1 (5 bases). Deletions cut 0 bases from V and 7 bases from J, with 10 bases between. The CDR3 has 15 amino acids. Germline loops: CDR1 MGHRA, CDR2 YSYEKL. The CDR3, as DNA: TGCGCCAGCAGCCAAGATGGGGGGGGGAATTCACCCCTCCACTTT. It yields the protein CASSQDGGGNSPLHF.

This chain links TRBV28 with TRBJ2-7, with 7 bases identical to TRBD2. Germline loops: CDR1 MDHEN, CDR2 SYDVKM. This CDR3 contains 14 residues. V shed 6 bases, J shed 1 base, and the junction held 6 bases outside the gene matches. The DNA of the CDR3 is TGTGCCAGCAGGCTCCGGGACTATTCCTACGAGCAGTACTTC. Protein: CASRLRDYSYEQYF.